One T cell receptor (beta chain) is described in this entry. Which antigen it targets is not known. No base quality values were provided; no much bigger clone lies one nucleotide off. TCRbeta CDR3 regions were amplified from genomic DNA using the immunoSEQ Assay, a bias-controlled multiplex PCR. In the authors' own workflow: The number of nucleated cells in each sample was estimated from the amplification of reference gene primers within the assay. To quantify the absolute abundance of each unique TCRbeta CDR3 rearrangement, sequence reads were collapsed and filtered. For each sample, productive Simpson clonality was calculated by taking the square root of Simpson's diversity index across productive rearrangements. TCRdb mirrors the immuneACCESS table, restricted to in-frame sequences. Some clones are absent from its copies; in checked studies, under half trace to an unresolved V gene, and the reason for the others is unknown. The V and J calls and clone size were taken over from that table, and D and trimming were inferred from the DNA. In all, the sample holds fewer than 85,000 clones, and roughly 82% of those were seen once. The ten largest clones capture about 20% of the sample.

These data are taken from a study of blood T cell repertoires in COVID-19 (dated by TCRdb to the early 2020s). Notes on the research overall: The collaborator samples originated in the United States, Italy and Spain and spanned the acute and convalescent phases of COVID-19. The samples were drawn from two sources: the first 160 participants of the ongoing ImmuneRACE study, and 1,200 or so subjects contributed by 6 global collaborators. The repertoires were released in a freely available public database meant as a resource for research on the immune response to SARS-CoV-2. HLA class I and class II types, where available, came from metadata supplied by the sample provider rather than from assay-based typing. Sample metadata almost always included a de-identified subject ID, COVID-19 status, age in years and sex. The prospective study material was composed of cDNA or gDNA derived from T cells, B-cell-depleted T cells, or PBMCs. Subjects who had been exposed to COVID-19, were actively infected with it, or had recovered from it provided the deeply sampled blood TCRbeta repertoires that made up the dataset. The study at large found these results: The quantity of clinical and demographic metadata differed by source and by participant and was supplied without curation.

The collaborating institutions used their own protocols to collect whole blood in K2EDTA tubes. For TCRbeta analysis, collaborators shipped samples in one of three forms: frozen whole blood, isolated PBMCs, or DNA extracted from either of those sample types. Trimming takes 4 bases off V and 4 bases off J; junction bases not matched to a gene: 7. The germline V gene specifies SGDLS as CDR1 and YYNGEE as CDR2. Its CDR3 holds 14 amino acids, cysteine through phenylalanine. Only the CDR3 DNA stays, 42 bases, in frame from base 1. The rearranged segments are TRBV9 and TRBJ1-2, and TRBD1 aligns with 7 junction nucleotides. This TCR was recovered from a woman at least 80 years old with active or convalescent COVID-19. Material for sequencing was peripheral blood. The nucleotides are TGTGCCAGCAGCCCGCCGGACAGGCCCTATGGCTACACCTTC. Translation gives CASSPPDRPYGYTF.